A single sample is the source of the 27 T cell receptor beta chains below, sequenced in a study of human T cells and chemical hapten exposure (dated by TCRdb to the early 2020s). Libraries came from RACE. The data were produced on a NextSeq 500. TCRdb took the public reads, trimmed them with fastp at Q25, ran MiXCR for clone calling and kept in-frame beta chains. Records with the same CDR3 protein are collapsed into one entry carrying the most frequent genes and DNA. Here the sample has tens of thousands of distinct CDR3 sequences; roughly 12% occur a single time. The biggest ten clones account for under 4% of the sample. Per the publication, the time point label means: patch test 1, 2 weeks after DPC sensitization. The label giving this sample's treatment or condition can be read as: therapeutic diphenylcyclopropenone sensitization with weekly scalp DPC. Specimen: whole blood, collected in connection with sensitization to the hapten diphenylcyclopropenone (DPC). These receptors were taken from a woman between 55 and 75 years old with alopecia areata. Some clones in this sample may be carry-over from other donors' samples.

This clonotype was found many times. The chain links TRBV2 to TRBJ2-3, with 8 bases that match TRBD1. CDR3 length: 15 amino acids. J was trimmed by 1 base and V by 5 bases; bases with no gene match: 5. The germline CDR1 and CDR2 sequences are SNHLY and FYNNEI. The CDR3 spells CASSLGQGGTDTQYF. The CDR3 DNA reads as TGTGCCAGCAGTCTAGGACAGGGTGGCACAGATACGCAGTATTTT. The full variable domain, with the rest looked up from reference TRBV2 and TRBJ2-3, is EPEVTQTPSHQVTQMGQEVILRCVPISNHLYFYWYRQILGQKVEFLVSFYNNEISEKSEIFDDQFSVERPDGSNFTLKIRSTKLEDSAMYFCASSLGQGGTDTQYFGPGTRLTVL.

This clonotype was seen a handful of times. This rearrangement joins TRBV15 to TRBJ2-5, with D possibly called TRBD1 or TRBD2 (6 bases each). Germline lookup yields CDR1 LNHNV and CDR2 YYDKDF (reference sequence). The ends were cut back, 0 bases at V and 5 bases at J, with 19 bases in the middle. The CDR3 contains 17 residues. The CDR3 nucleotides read TGTGCCACCAGCAGAGACTCGGCAGGGGACTTTGTGGAGACCCAGTACTTC. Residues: CATSRDSAGDFVETQYF.

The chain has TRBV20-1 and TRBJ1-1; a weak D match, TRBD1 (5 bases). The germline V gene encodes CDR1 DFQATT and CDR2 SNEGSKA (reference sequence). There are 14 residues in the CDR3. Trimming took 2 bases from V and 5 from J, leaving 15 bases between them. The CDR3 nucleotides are TGCAGTGCTAGACCCCCCGGGGCGGGGACTGAAGCTTTCTTT. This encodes CSARPPGAGTEAFF.

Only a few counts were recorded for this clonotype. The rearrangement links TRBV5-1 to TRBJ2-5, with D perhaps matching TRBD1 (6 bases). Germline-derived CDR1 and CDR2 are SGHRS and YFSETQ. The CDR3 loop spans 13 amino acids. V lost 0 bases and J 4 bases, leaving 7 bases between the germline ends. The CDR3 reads CASSLEGVETQYF. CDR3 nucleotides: TGCGCCAGCAGCTTGGAGGGGGTAGAGACCCAGTACTTC.

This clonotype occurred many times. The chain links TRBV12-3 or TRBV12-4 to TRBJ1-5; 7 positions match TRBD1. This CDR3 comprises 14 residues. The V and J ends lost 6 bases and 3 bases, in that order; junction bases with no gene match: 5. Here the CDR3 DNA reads TGTGCCAGCAGGCCAGGGACAGTCAATCAGCCCCAGCATTTT. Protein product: CASRPGTVNQPQHF.

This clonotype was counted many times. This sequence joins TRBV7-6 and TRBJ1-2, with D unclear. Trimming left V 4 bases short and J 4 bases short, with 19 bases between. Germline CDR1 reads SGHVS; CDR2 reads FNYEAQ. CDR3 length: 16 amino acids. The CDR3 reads CASSSASRTDSYGYTF. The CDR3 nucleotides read TGTGCCAGCAGCTCGGCCTCAAGGACTGATTCCTATGGCTACACCTTC. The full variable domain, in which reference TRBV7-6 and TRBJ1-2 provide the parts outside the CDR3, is GAGVSQSPRYKVTKRGQDVALRCDPISGHVSLYWYRQALGQGPEFLTYFNYEAQQDKSGLPNDRFSAERPEGSISTLTIQRTEQRDSAMYRCASSSASRTDSYGYTFGSGTRLTVV.

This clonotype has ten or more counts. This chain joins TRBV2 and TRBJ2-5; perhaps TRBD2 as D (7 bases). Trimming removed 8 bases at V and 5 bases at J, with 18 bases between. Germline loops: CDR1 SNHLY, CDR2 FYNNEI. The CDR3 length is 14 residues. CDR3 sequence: CASLLPRGGETQYF. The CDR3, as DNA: TGTGCCAGCTTACTCCCCAGGGGAGGGGAGACCCAGTACTTC.

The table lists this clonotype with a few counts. CDR3 in amino acids: CASSSGTALYGYTF. In DNA, the CDR3 is TGTGCCAGCAGCTCCGGGACCGCCCTTTATGGCTACACCTTC. The chain employs TRBV4-2 and TRBJ1-2, with D possibly matching TRBD1 (5 bases). The V and J ends lost 5 bases and 5 bases respectively, with 15 bases between them. Germline V gene data show CDR1 as LGHNA and CDR2 as YNFKEQ. This CDR3 contains 14 residues.

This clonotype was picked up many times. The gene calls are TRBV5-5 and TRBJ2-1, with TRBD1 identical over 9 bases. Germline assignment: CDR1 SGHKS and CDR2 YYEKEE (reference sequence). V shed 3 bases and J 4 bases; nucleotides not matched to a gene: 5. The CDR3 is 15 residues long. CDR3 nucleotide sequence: TGTGCCAGCAGCTACGGGACAGGGACATACAATGAGCAGTTCTTC. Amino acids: CASSYGTGTYNEQFF. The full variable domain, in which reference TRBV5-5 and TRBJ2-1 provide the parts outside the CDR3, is DAGVTQSPTHLIKTRGQQVTLRCSPISGHKSVSWYQQVLGQGPQFIFQYYEKEERGRGNFPDRFSARQFPNYSSELNVNALLLGDSALYLCASSYGTGTYNEQFFGPGTRLTVL.

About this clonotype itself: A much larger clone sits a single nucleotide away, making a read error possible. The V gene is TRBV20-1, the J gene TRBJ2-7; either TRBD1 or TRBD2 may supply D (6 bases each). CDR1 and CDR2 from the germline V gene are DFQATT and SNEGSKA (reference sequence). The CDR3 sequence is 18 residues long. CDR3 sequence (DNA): TGCAGTGCCAAGGAGGGCAAACAGGGAAATCCCCCTAGTTACGAGCAGTGCTTC. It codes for CSAKEGKQGNPPSYEQCF.

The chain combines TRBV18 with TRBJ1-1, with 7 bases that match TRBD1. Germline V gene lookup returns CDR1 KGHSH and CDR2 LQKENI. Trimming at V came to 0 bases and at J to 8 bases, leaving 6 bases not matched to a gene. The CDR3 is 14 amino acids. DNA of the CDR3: TGTGCCAGCTCACCACCCGGGACAGATGGGGAAGCTTTCTTT. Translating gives CASSPPGTDGEAFF.

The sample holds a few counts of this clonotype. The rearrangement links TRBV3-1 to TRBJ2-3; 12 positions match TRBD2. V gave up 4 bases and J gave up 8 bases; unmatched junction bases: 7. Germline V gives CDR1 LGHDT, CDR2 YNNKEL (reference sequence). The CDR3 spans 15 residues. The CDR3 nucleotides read TGTGCCAGCAGCCCGAAGGGACTAGCGGGTTCTACGCAGTATTTT. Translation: CASSPKGLAGSTQYF.

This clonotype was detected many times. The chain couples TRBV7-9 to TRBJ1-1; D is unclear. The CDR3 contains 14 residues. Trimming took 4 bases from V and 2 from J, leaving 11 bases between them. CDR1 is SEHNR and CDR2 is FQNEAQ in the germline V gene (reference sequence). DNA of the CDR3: TGTGCCAGCAGCTCGGGGTGGAGAAACACTGAAGCTTTCTTT. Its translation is CASSSGWRNTEAFF.

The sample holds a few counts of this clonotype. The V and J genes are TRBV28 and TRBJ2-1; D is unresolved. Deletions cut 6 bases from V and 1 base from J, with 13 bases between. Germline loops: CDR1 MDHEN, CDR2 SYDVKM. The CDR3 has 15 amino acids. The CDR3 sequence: CASRASATSYNEQFF. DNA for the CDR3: TGTGCCAGCAGGGCGAGTGCTACTTCCTACAATGAGCAGTTCTTC.

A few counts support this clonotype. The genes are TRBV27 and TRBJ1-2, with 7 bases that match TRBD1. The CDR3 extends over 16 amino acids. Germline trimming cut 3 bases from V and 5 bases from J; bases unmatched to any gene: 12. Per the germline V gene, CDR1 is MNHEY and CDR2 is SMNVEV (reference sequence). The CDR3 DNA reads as TGTGCCAGCAGTTTCCGACAGGGACCCCTTCTATATGGCTACACCTTC. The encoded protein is CASSFRQGPLLYGYTF.

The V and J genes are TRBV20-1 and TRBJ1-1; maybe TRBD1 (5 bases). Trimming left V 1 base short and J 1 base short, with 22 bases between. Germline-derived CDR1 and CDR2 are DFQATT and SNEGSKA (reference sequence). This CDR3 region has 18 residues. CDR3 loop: CSARVGARGISTNTEAFF. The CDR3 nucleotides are TGCAGTGCTAGAGTTGGGGCTCGGGGGATCAGTACGAACACTGAAGCTTTCTTT.

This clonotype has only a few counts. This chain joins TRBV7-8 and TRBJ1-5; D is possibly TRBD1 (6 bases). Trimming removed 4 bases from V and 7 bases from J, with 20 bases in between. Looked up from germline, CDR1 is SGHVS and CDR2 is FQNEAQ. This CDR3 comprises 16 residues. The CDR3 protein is CASSSGGRVGLQPQHF. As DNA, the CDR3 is TGTGCCAGCAGCTCCGGGGGCAGGGTCGGTCTGCAGCCCCAGCATTTT. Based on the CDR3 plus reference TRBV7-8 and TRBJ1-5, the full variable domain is GAGVSQSPRYKVAKRGQDVALRCDPISGHVSLFWYQQALGQGPEFLTYFQNEAQLDKSGLPSDRFFAERPEGSVSTLKIQRTQQEDSAVYLCASSSGGRVGLQPQHFGDGTRLSIL.

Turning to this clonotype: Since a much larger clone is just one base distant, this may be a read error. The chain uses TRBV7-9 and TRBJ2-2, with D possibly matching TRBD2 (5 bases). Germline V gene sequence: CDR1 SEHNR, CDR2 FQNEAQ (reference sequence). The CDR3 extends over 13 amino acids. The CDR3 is CASSLSSTGELLF. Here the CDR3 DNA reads TGTGCCAGCAGCTTATCTAGCACCGGGGAGCTGCTTTTT.

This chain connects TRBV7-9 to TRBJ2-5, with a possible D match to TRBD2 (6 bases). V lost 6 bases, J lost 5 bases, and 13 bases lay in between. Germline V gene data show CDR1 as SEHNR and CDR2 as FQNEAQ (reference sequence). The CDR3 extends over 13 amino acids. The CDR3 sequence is CASRIPGVETQYF. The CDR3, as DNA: TGTGCCAGCAGGATACCGGGAGTCGAGACCCAGTACTTC.

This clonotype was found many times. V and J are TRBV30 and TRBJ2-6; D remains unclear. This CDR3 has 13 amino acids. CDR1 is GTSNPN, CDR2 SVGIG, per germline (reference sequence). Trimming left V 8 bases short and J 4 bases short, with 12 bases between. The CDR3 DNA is TGTGCCCACTCCCCCCTAGGGGCCAACGTCCTGACTTTC. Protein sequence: CAHSPLGANVLTF.

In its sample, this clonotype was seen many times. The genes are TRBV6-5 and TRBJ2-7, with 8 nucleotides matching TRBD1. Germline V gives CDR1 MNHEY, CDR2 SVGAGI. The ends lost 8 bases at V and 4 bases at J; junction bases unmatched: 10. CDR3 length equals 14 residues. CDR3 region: CASVPNQGAYEQYF. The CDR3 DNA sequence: TGTGCCAGCGTCCCTAACCAGGGGGCTTACGAGCAGTACTTC.

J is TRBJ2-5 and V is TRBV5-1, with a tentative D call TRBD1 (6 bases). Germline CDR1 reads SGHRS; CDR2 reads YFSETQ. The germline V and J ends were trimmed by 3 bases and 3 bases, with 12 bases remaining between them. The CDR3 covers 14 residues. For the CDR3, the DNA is TGCGCCAGCAGCTACGGGACAAGAAAAGAGACCCAGTACTTC. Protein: CASSYGTRKETQYF.

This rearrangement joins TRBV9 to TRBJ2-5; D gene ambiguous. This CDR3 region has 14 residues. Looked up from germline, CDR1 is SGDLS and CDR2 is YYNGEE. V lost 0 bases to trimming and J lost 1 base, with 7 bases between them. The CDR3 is CASSVEAAQETQYF. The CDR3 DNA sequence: TGTGCCAGCAGCGTAGAGGCGGCCCAAGAGACCCAGTACTTC.

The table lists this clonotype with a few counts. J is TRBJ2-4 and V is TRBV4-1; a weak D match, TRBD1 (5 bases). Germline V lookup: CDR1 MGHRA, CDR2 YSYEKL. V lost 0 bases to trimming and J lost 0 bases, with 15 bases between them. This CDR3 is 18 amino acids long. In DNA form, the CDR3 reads TGCGCCAGCAGCCAAGATCGAGGACACGACCGAGCCAAAAACATTCAGTACTTC. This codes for CASSQDRGHDRAKNIQYF.

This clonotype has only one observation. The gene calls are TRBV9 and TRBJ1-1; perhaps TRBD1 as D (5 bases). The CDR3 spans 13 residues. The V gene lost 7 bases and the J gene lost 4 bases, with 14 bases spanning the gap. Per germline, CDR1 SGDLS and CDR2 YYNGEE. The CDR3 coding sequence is TGTGCCAGCTCTGGGGGGATAGGCACTGAAGCTTTCTTT. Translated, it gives CASSGGIGTEAFF.

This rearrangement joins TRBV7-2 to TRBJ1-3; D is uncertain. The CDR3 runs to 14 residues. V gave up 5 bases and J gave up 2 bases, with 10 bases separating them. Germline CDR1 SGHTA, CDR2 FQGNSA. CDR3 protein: CASSAARTGNTIYF. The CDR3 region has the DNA TGTGCCAGCAGCGCGGCGCGAACTGGAAACACCATATATTTT.

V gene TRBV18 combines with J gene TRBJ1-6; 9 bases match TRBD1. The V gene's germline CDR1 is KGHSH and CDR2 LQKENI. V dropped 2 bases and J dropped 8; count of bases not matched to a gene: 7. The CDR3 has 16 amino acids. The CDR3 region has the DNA TGTGCCAGCTCACCAAGGGGGACAGGGAAGGATTCACCCCTCCACTTT. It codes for CASSPRGTGKDSPLHF.